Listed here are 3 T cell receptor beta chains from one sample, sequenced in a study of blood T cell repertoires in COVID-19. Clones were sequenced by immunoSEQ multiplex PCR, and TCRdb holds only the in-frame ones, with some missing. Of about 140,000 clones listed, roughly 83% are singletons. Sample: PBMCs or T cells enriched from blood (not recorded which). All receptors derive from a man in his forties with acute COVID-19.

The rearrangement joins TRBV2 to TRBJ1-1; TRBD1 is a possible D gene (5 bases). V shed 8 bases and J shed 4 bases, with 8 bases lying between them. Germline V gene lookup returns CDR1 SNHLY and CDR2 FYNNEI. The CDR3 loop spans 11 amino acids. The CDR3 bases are TGTGCCAGCGGGGGGGGCACTGAAGCTTTCTTT. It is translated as CASGGGTEAFF.

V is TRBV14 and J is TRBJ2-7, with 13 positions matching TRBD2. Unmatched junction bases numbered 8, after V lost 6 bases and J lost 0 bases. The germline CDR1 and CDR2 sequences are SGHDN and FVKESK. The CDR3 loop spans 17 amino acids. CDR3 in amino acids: CASSRLAGGLSSYEQYF. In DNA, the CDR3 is TGTGCCAGCAGTCGACTAGCGGGAGGCCTGAGCTCCTACGAGCAGTACTTC.

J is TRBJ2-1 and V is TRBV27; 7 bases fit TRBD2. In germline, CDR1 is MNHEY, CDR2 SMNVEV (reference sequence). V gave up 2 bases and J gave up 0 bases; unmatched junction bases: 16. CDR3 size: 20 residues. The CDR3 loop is CASSLTRLAVDMSSYNEQFF. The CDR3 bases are TGTGCCAGCAGTTTAACTCGGCTAGCGGTGGATATGAGCTCCTACAATGAGCAGTTCTTC.